This TCR beta chain was recovered during a study of T cells in Graves' hyperthyroidism and ophthalmopathy. The source material, RNA transcripts, was used to amplify TCR beta CDR3 regions. In the first-round RT-PCR of the TCR CDR3, the HTBI primer set was used. TCRdb analysed the multiplex PCR reads with MiXCR anew, one entry per CDR3 protein. The sample shows 300,000 to 500,000 distinct CDR3 sequences, over 12% of them seen only once. Subjects with ophthalmopathy showed a Clinical Activity Score no lower than 3, a NOSPECS grade no lower than 4, and a duration shorter than 3 months. Trimming cost V 6 bases and J 6 bases, with 17 bases left between them. CDR1 and CDR2 (germline): WSHSY, SAAADI. This CDR3 has 14 residues.

This TCR came from a man aged 50 to 59 with Graves' ophthalmopathy. The chain combines TRBV10-2 with TRBJ1-1, with D perhaps TRBD1 (5 bases). The sample was blood. CDR3 sequence reads: CASSQLQVWAEAFF. The CDR3 DNA reads TGCGCCAGCAGCCAACTACAGGTCTGGGCTGAAGCTTTCTTT.